A selection of T cell receptor beta chains follows, all from one sample in a study of blood T cell repertoires in COVID-19. Profiling relied on immunoSEQ multiplex PCR, and the TCRdb table lists in-frame clones only, not all of them. In the table there are about 95,000 clones, about four fifths of which are singletons. The sequenced sample was peripheral blood. These receptor sequences come from a man at least 80 years old with COVID-19, enrolled during active disease. Each CDR3 is given with its conserved first and last residue. The D gene is left open where the match is weak. The size field is filled for only some rows; it gives once, few, many or a size class.

abundance: .
v_gene: TRBV19
j_gene: TRBJ2-7
d_gene: .
CDR3nt: TGTGCCAGTAGTCCCGCTCGGGCCGCGGGGGAGCAGTACTTC
CDR3aa: CASSPARAAGEQYF

abundance: .
v_gene: TRBV18
j_gene: TRBJ1-1
d_gene: TRBD1
CDR3nt: TGTGCCAGCTCACGGGACAGGTCGAACACTGAAGCTTTCTTT
CDR3aa: CASSRDRSNTEAFF

abundance: few
v_gene: TRBV19
j_gene: TRBJ1-1
d_gene: .
CDR3nt: TGTGCCAGTAGTATGATCACAGAAACTGAAGCTTTCTTT
CDR3aa: CASSMITETEAFF

abundance: .
v_gene: TRBV5-1
j_gene: TRBJ2-6
d_gene: .
CDR3nt: TGCGCCAGCAGCTTGGCTTCTAGCGCCTACTCTGGGGCCAACGTCCTGACTTTC
CDR3aa: CASSLASSAYSGANVLTF

abundance: .
v_gene: TRBV10-2
j_gene: TRBJ2-3
d_gene: .
CDR3nt: TGCGCCACCCAGGGCACAGATACGCAGTATTTT
CDR3aa: CATQGTDTQYF

abundance: .
v_gene: TRBV27
j_gene: TRBJ1-6
d_gene: TRBD1
CDR3nt: TGTGCCAGCAGTTTCTGGACAGGGGCCGATTCACCCCTCCACTTT
CDR3aa: CASSFWTGADSPLHF

abundance: .
v_gene: TRBV7-9
j_gene: TRBJ1-2
d_gene: .
CDR3nt: TGTGCCAGCAGCTCTCGACAGAATGGCTACACCTTC
CDR3aa: CASSSRQNGYTF

abundance: .
v_gene: TRBV12-5
j_gene: TRBJ1-1
d_gene: TRBD1
CDR3nt: TGTGCTAGTGGTTTGGTACAGGGGGCCACGGGCACTGAAGCTTTCTTT
CDR3aa: CASGLVQGATGTEAFF

abundance: .
v_gene: TRBV19
j_gene: TRBJ2-1
d_gene: TRBD2
CDR3nt: TGTGCCAGTAGTAGAGAGCCCCCAGACCCGGGACTAGTATACAATGAGCAGTTCTTC
CDR3aa: CASSREPPDPGLVYNEQFF

abundance: few
v_gene: TRBV2
j_gene: TRBJ1-2
d_gene: TRBD1
CDR3nt: TGTGCCAGCAGACGGACAGGGGAACATGGCTACACCTTC
CDR3aa: CASRRTGEHGYTF

abundance: many
v_gene: TRBV6-6
j_gene: TRBJ1-5
d_gene: .
CDR3nt: TGTGCCAGCACTGGGCCCAAAAATCAGCCCCAGCATTTT
CDR3aa: CASTGPKNQPQHF

abundance: .
v_gene: TRBV27
j_gene: TRBJ2-6
d_gene: TRBD2
CDR3nt: TGTGCCAGCAGTGTCAACGTGCGGGAGTGGGGGGCCAACGTCCTGACTTTC
CDR3aa: CASSVNVREWGANVLTF

abundance: .
v_gene: TRBV29-1
j_gene: TRBJ2-7
d_gene: .
CDR3nt: TGCAGCGTTGGCCGGACAGCGGTCTACGAGCAGTACTTC
CDR3aa: CSVGRTAVYEQYF

abundance: .
v_gene: TRBV18
j_gene: TRBJ2-1
d_gene: .
CDR3nt: TGTGCCAGCTCACCACAACAGGGAAATGAGCAGTTCTTC
CDR3aa: CASSPQQGNEQFF

abundance: .
v_gene: TRBV11-2
j_gene: TRBJ1-2
d_gene: TRBD1
CDR3nt: TGTGCCAGCAGCTTAGATGGGACAGGGGCTAATGGCTACACCTTC
CDR3aa: CASSLDGTGANGYTF

abundance: .
v_gene: TRBV18
j_gene: TRBJ1-2
d_gene: .
CDR3nt: TGTGCCAGCTCACCAGGGCCAGGGGACTATGGCTACACCTTC
CDR3aa: CASSPGPGDYGYTF

abundance: .
v_gene: TRBV7-2
j_gene: TRBJ1-6
d_gene: .
CDR3nt: TGTGCCAGCAGCTTATTGGGGGGGCGTAATTCACCCCTCCACTTT
CDR3aa: CASSLLGGRNSPLHF

abundance: .
v_gene: TRBV28
j_gene: TRBJ1-2
d_gene: TRBD1
CDR3nt: TGTGCCAGCAGTTTATTCCAAGTGCTGAGGGGGCATGGCTACACCTTC
CDR3aa: CASSLFQVLRGHGYTF

abundance: .
v_gene: TRBV7-9
j_gene: TRBJ1-3
d_gene: .
CDR3nt: TGTGCCAGCAGCTTATTTGGCAGGGGTGTTTCTGGAAACACCATATATTTT
CDR3aa: CASSLFGRGVSGNTIYF

abundance: once
v_gene: TRBV30
j_gene: TRBJ1-5
d_gene: .
CDR3nt: TGTGCCTGGAGCCAGGGGAGCAATCAGCCCCAGCATTTT
CDR3aa: CAWSQGSNQPQHF

abundance: few
v_gene: TRBV6-1
j_gene: TRBJ2-6
d_gene: TRBD2
CDR3nt: TGTGCCAGCAGTGAGGGAGGGTCTGGGGCCAACGTCCTGACTTTC
CDR3aa: CASSEGGSGANVLTF

abundance: few
v_gene: TRBV30
j_gene: TRBJ2-1
d_gene: TRBD2
CDR3nt: TGTGCCTGGAGGCTGGCGGGAGCCTACAATGAGCAGTTCTTC
CDR3aa: CAWRLAGAYNEQFF

abundance: .
v_gene: TRBV28
j_gene: TRBJ1-2
d_gene: TRBD1
CDR3nt: TGTGCCAGCAGTCCAACACAGGGGGGACGAGATGGCTACACCTTC
CDR3aa: CASSPTQGGRDGYTF

abundance: .
v_gene: TRBV21-1
j_gene: TRBJ2-1
d_gene: .
CDR3nt: TGTGCCAGCAGCCTCAAACAGGGGCGCCCCACCTACAATGAGCAGTTCTTC
CDR3aa: CASSLKQGRPTYNEQFF

abundance: few
v_gene: TRBV27
j_gene: TRBJ1-2
d_gene: TRBD1
CDR3nt: TGTGCCAGCAGTTTGGCCGGGACAGGGGATGGCTACACCTTC
CDR3aa: CASSLAGTGDGYTF

abundance: .
v_gene: TRBV7-3
j_gene: TRBJ2-1
d_gene: TRBD2
CDR3nt: TGTGCCAGCAGCATCACGCCGCTGGGGAGCGGGGTCTCCTACAATGAGCAGTTCTTC
CDR3aa: CASSITPLGSGVSYNEQFF

abundance: .
v_gene: TRBV5-3
j_gene: TRBJ2-3
d_gene: TRBD2
CDR3nt: TGTGCCAGAAGCTTTCGACTAGCGGAAACAGATACGCAGTATTTT
CDR3aa: CARSFRLAETDTQYF